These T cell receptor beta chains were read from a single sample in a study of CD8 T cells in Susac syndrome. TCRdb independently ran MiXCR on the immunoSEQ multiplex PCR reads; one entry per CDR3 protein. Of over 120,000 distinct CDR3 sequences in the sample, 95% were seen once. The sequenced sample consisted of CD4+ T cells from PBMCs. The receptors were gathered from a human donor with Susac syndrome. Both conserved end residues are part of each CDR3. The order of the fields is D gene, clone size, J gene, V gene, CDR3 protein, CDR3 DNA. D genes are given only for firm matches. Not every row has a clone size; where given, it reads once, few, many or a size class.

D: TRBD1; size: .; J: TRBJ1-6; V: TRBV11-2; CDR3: CASSTRTGAYNSPLHF; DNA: TGTGCCAGCAGTACGAGGACAGGGGCCTATAATTCACCCCTCCACTTT
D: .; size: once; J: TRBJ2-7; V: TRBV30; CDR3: CAWSVLGVVGYEQYF; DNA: TGTGCCTGGAGTGTACTTGGGGTTGTGGGGTACGAGCAGTACTTC
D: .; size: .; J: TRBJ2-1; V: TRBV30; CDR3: CAWRVGYEQFF; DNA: TGTGCCTGGAGAGTGGGGTATGAGCAGTTCTTC
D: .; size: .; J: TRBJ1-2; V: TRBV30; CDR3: CAWSEAKAGYTF; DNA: TGTGCCTGGAGTGAGGCAAAGGCTGGCTACACCTTC
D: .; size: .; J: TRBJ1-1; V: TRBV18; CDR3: CASSPFRGTTEAFF; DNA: TGTGCCAGCTCACCCTTTCGGGGGACCACTGAAGCTTTCTTT
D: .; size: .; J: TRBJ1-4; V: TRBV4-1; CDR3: CASSQVGPGMDEKLFF; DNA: TGCGCCAGCAGCCAAGTGGGTCCAGGGATGGATGAAAAACTGTTTTTT
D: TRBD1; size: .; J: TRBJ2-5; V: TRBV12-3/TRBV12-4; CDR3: CASSQQGKETQYF; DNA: TGTGCCAGCAGCCAACAGGGGAAGGAGACCCAGTACTTC
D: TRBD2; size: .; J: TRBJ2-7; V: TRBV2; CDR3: CASRGTSGVYEQYF; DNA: TGTGCCAGCAGAGGGACTAGCGGGGTGTACGAGCAGTACTTC
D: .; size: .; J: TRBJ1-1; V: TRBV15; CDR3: CATSRGVGTDTEAFF; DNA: TGTGCCACCAGCAGAGGGGTTGGGACCGACACTGAAGCTTTCTTT
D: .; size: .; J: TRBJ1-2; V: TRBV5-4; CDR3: CASSLGQSMGGYTF; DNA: TGTGCCAGCAGCTTGGGGCAGTCGATGGGTGGCTACACCTTC
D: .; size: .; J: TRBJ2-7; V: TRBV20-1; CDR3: CSANSGPTYEQYF; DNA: TGCAGTGCTAACTCGGGCCCAACCTACGAGCAGTACTTC
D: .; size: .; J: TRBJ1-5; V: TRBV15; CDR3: CATSRGVNQPQHF; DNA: TGTGCCACCAGCAGAGGAGTTAATCAGCCCCAGCATTTT
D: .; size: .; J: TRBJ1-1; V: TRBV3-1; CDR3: CASSRGDQVGTEAFF; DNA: TGTGCCAGCAGCCGAGGGGACCAGGTGGGCACTGAAGCTTTCTTT
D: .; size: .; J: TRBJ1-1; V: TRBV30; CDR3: CAWSGFGTANTEAFF; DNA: TGTGCCTGGAGCGGATTCGGGACGGCGAACACTGAAGCTTTCTTT
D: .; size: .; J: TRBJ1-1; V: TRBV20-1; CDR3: CSANKNTEAFF; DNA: TGCAGTGCTAACAAGAACACTGAAGCTTTCTTT
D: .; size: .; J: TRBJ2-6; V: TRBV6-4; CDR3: CASSEDSSGANVLTF; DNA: TGTGCCAGCAGTGAAGACAGCTCTGGGGCCAACGTCCTGACTTTC
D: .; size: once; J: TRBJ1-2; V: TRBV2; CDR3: CASTSGLSNYGYTF; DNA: TGTGCCAGCACCTCGGGACTCTCAAACTATGGCTACACCTTC
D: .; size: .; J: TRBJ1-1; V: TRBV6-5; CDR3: CASSDPAARGEAFF; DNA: TGTGCCAGCAGTGACCCCGCCGCCCGAGGTGAAGCTTTCTTT
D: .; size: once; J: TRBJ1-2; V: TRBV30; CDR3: CAWSGAAEGYTF; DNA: TGTGCCTGGAGTGGCGCCGCCGAAGGCTACACCTTC
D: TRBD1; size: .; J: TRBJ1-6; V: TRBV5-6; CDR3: CASSHRQGAFTYNSPLHF; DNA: TGTGCCAGCAGCCATCGACAGGGGGCCTTCACCTATAATTCACCCCTCCACTTT
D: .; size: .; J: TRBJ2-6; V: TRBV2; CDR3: CASSELASGANVLTF; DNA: TGTGCCAGCAGTGAGCTGGCGTCTGGGGCCAACGTCCTGACTTTC
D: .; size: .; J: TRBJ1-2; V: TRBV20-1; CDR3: CSASGGIRAYGYTF; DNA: TGCAGTGCTAGTGGGGGGATTCGTGCCTATGGCTACACCTTC
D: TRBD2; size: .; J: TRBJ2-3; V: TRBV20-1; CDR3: CSARPPGLAVTDTQYF; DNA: TGCAGTGCTAGACCCCCGGGACTAGCGGTAACAGATACGCAGTATTTT
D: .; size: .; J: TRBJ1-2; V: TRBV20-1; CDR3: CSARDLGIDYGYTF; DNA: TGCAGTGCTAGAGATCTGGGAATCGACTATGGCTACACCTTC
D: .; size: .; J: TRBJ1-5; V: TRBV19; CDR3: CASSTGYNQPQHF; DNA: TGTGCCAGTAGCACAGGCTACAATCAGCCCCAGCATTTT
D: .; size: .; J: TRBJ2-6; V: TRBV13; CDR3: CASSLRSGANVLTF; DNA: TGTGCCAGCAGCTTAAGGTCTGGGGCCAACGTCCTGACTTTC
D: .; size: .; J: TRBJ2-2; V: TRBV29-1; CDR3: CSVEVGRSNTGELFF; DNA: TGCAGCGTTGAGGTGGGCAGGTCGAACACCGGGGAGCTGTTTTTT
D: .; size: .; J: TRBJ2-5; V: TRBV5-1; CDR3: CASSFGARETQYF; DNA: TGCGCCAGCAGCTTTGGGGCCAGGGAGACCCAGTACTTC
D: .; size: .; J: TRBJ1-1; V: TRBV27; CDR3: CASSSPYKPEAFF; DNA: TGTGCCAGCAGTTCCCCTTATAAACCTGAAGCTTTCTTT
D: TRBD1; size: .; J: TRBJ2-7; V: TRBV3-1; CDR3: CASSQFTGGEQYF; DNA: TGTGCCAGCAGCCAGTTCACAGGGGGCGAGCAGTACTTC
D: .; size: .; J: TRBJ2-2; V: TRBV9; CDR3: CASSFGSLNTGELFF; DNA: TGTGCCAGCAGCTTCGGCTCTTTGAACACCGGGGAGCTGTTTTTT
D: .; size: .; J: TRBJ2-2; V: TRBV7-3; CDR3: CASSLRGPTTGELFF; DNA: TGTGCCAGCAGCTTAAGGGGGCCGACCACCGGGGAGCTGTTTTTT
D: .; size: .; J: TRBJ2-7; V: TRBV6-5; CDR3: CASSWTGASYEQYF; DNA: TGTGCCAGCAGTTGGACGGGGGCCTCCTACGAGCAGTACTTC
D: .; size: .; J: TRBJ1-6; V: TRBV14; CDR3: CASSQYAGEAYNSPLHF; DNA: TGTGCCAGCAGCCAATATGCAGGGGAAGCCTATAATTCACCCCTCCACTTT
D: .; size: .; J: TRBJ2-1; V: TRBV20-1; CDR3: CSAPPGDNEQFF; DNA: TGCAGTGCCCCACCTGGGGACAATGAGCAGTTCTTC
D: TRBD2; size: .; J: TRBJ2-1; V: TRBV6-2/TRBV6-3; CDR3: CASSSLKGTSYNEQFF; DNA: TGTGCCAGCAGTTCCCTTAAAGGGACTAGCTACAATGAGCAGTTCTTC
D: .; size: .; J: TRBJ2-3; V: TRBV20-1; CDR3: CTLSWGEADTQYF; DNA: TGCACACTGAGCTGGGGGGAGGCAGATACGCAGTATTTT
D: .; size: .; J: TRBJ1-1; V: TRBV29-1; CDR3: CSVEGPGANTEAFF; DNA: TGCAGCGTTGAAGGCCCGGGGGCGAACACTGAAGCTTTCTTT
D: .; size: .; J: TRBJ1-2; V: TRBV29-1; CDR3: CSVARGANYGYTF; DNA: TGCAGCGTTGCAAGGGGGGCTAACTATGGCTACACCTTC
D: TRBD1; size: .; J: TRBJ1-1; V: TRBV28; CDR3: CASSFRSGGEAFF; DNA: TGTGCCAGCAGTTTTAGGTCAGGGGGAGAAGCTTTCTTT
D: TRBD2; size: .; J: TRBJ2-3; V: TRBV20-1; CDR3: CSARAGRADTQYF; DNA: TGCAGTGCTAGAGCCGGGAGGGCAGATACGCAGTATTTT
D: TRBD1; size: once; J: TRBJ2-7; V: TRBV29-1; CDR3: CSGTDRGDEQYF; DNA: TGCAGCGGGACGGACAGGGGAGACGAGCAGTACTTC
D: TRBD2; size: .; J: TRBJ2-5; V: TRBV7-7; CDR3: CASSFRGSVTETQYF; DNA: TGTGCTAGCAGCTTTCGCGGGAGTGTGACGGAGACCCAGTACTTC
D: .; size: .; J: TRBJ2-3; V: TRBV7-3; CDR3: CASSFGGGDTQYF; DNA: TGTGCCAGCAGCTTCGGGGGCGGGGATACGCAGTATTTT
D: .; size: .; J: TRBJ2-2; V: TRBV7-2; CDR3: CASRGTRGANTGELFF; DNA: TGTGCCAGCAGGGGGACGCGTGGAGCGAACACCGGGGAGCTGTTTTTT
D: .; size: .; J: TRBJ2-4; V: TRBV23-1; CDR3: CASSQPPAKNIQYF; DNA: TGCGCCAGCAGTCAACCCCCAGCCAAAAACATTCAGTACTTC
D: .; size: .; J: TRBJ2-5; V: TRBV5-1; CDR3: CASSQRGTGSQETQYF; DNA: TGCGCCAGCAGCCAAAGGGGGACTGGAAGCCAAGAGACCCAGTACTTC
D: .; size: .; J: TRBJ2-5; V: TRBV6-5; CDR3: CASSYPRVAMHQETQYF; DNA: TGTGCCAGCAGTTACCCTAGAGTTGCGATGCACCAAGAGACCCAGTACTTC
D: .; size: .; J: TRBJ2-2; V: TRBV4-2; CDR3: CASSGTGANTGELFF; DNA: TGTGCCAGCAGCGGTACGGGAGCGAACACCGGGGAGCTGTTTTTT
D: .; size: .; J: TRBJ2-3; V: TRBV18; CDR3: CASSPTDSTDTQYF; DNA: TGTGCCAGCTCACCCACAGATAGCACAGATACGCAGTATTTT
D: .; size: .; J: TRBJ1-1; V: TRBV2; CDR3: CASSVQGKNTEAFF; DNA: TGTGCCAGCAGCGTACAGGGAAAGAACACTGAAGCTTTCTTT
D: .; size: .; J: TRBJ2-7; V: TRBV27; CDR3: CASSLGPRGTYEQYF; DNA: TGTGCCAGCAGTTTGGGCCCGCGCGGGACCTACGAGCAGTACTTC